Presented here are 30 T cell receptor beta chains from one specimen sequenced in a study of CD8+ T cells in alopecia areata (dated by TCRdb to about 2018). Pooled mouse cutaneous lymph node cells were stained for CD4, CD8alpha, NKG2D, NKG2ACE and other markers and were then sorted on a BD Influx. The library was prepared using the immunoSEQ multiplex PCR assay. To provide template for TCR sequencing, every sample had RNA extracted and reverse transcribed into cDNA. TCRdb's version of the immuneACCESS table is confined to in-frame rearrangements and falls short of the full clone set. An unresolved V gene accounts for under half of the shortfall where checked; the remainder is of unknown origin. In this sample the table shows 270,000 or so clones, and no singletons are among them. The ten largest clones represent about 1.1% of the sample. Material for sequencing was CD4+ T cells sorted from a lymph node. The source of these receptors is a C3H/HeJ mouse with alopecia areata. This line of mice carries MHC haplotype H2-k.

About this clone itself: Mouse names are used for the genes. The read falls 4 residues short of the CDR3 end, and the missing part is taken from the germline J gene. The identical CDR3 is also encoded by other nucleotide sequences in the sample. This sequence joins TRBV1 and TRBJ2-1, with D possibly being TRBD1 (5 bases). The CDR3 has 14 residues. Trimming took off 1 base at V and 4 bases at J, with 8 bases between the two ends. Germline CDR1 reads NSQYPW; CDR2 reads LRSPGD (reference sequence). CDR3 residues: CTCSAADSYAEQFF. CDR3 DNA (partial): TGCACCTGCAGTGCAGCCGACAGTTATGCT.

This clone was seen many times. Mouse names are used for the genes. The missing CDR3 end, 4 residues past where the read stops, is filled in from the germline J gene. The same CDR3 is also encoded by other DNA sequences in this sample. The rearrangement uses TRBV1 and TRBJ2-5; D gene unclear. Trimming removed 0 bases at V and 2 bases at J, with 0 bases between. CDR3 size: 12 residues. Germline loops: CDR1 NSQYPW, CDR2 LRSPGD (reference sequence). The sequenced part of the CDR3 DNA is TGCACCTGCAGTGCAGACCAAGAC. It specifies CTCSADQD. The full CDR3 protein is CTCSADQDTQYF.

Regarding this clone: The genes and germline here are from mouse. The read gets to within 4 residues of the CDR3 end, and the germline J gene fills in the rest. The identical CDR3 is also encoded by other nucleotide sequences in the sample. The chain recombines TRBV13-1 with TRBJ2-1, with 8 nucleotides matching TRBD2. J gave up 3 bases and V 2 bases, and 1 base lay outside the gene matches. CDR1 NSHNY and CDR2 SYGAGN come from the germline V gene. CDR3 length: 14 amino acids. The part of the CDR3 DNA that was read is TGTGCCAGCAGTGAACTGGGGGTCTATGCT. Translated, it gives CASSELGVYA. The whole CDR3 sequence reads CASSELGVYAEQFF.

With regard to this clone: Gene and germline names: mouse. The read is 4 residues too short to cover the CDR3 end, so that end is filled in from the germline J gene. The chain links TRBV13-1 to TRBJ2-5; 9 bases fit TRBD1. With V trimmed by 0 bases and J by 3 bases, 2 bases remained unmatched. The CDR3 is 15 residues long. Germline V gene lookup returns CDR1 NSHNY and CDR2 SYGAGN. The covered CDR3 bases are TGTGCCAGCAGTGATGGGGGGACAGGGCAAGAC. Translating gives CASSDGGTGQD. The whole CDR3 sequence is CASSDGGTGQDTQYF.

This clone was seen only a few times. Gene names are mouse gene names. The read finishes 4 residues shy of the CDR3 end, and the germline J gene is used to complete it. This rearrangement joins TRBV19 to TRBJ2-7; tentative D call: TRBD1 (6 bases). The CDR3 consists of 13 residues. The germline V gene has CDR1 FNHDT and CDR2 SITEND (reference sequence). The CDR3 sequence is CASSPHRDNEQYF. Partial CDR3 DNA: TGTGCCAGCAGCCCCCACCGGGACAAT.

This clone has more than one count but fewer than ten. The germline and genes are mouse ones. The CDR3 end lies 4 residues beyond the end of the read and is filled in from the germline J gene. The chain uses TRBV13-2 and TRBJ2-1; 7 nucleotides align to TRBD2. The length of the CDR3 is 14 residues. J gave up 5 bases and V 1 base, and 3 bases lay outside the gene matches. CDR1 NNHNN and CDR2 SYGAGS come from the germline V gene (reference sequence). The CDR3 reads CASGDRLGDAEQFF. The covered CDR3 bases are TGTGCCAGCGGTGATCGACTGGGTGATGCT.

This clone was seen at least ten times. The germline and genes are mouse ones. The read falls 4 residues short of the CDR3 end, and the missing part is taken from the germline J gene. The chain couples TRBV19 to TRBJ1-2; 10 nucleotides match TRBD1. The CDR3 is 15 amino acids. Germline values: CDR1 FNHDT, CDR2 SITEND (reference sequence). The V segment lost 0 bases and the J segment 4 bases; nucleotides outside the gene matches: 3. CDR3 loop: CASSIGQGAGSDYTF. CDR3 DNA (partial): TGTGCCAGCAGTATAGGACAGGGGGCAGGCTCC.

This clone has just a few counts. Genes here carry mouse names. Coverage ceases 4 residues before the CDR3 finishes, and the germline J gene fills in the end. The sample has other DNA sequences that encode this CDR3 too. The rearrangement uses TRBV13-2 and TRBJ2-7, with D possibly matching TRBD1 (6 bases). Germline CDR1 and CDR2: NNHNN and SYGAGS (reference sequence). The CDR3 runs to 14 residues. Trimming stripped 0 bases from V and 3 bases from J, with 10 bases between. The sequenced CDR3 bases are TGTGCCAGCGGTGATGCACAGGGTGACTAT. Protein sequence: CASGDAQGDY. The CDR3 reads in full as CASGDAQGDYEQYF.

In the case of this clone: The gene names given are mouse names. Read coverage stops 4 residues before the CDR3 terminus; the germline J gene supplies the remainder. The chain employs TRBV14 and TRBJ2-1; the match to TRBD1 covers 7 bases. Germline-derived CDR1 and CDR2 are SGHDT and FRDEAV. This CDR3 has 14 amino acids. V was clipped by 1 base and J by 2 bases; unmatched bases: 0. This CDR3 is CASSFGTDYAEQFF. The CDR3 bases that were read are TGTGCCAGCAGTTTCGGGACAGACTATGCT.

Regarding this clone: Gene and germline names: mouse. The read ends 4 residues before the CDR3 terminus; that terminus is restored from the germline J gene. The chain links TRBV13-1 to TRBJ2-2; 9 bases map to TRBD2. Trimming cost V 2 bases and J 1 base; bases outside gene matches: 9. Germline-derived CDR1 and CDR2 are NSHNY and SYGAGN. The CDR3 loop spans 18 amino acids. CDR3 bases read: TGTGCCAGCAGTGAGCATCGGGACTGGGAGCGAAACACCGGG. Amino acids: CASSEHRDWERNTG. The entire CDR3 is CASSEHRDWERNTGQLYF.

Concerning this clone: The gene symbols are mouse symbols. Read coverage stops 3 residues before the CDR3 terminus; the germline J gene supplies the remainder. V and J are TRBV13-1 and TRBJ1-6, with 12 bases that match TRBD1. TRBJ1-6 is an ORF, and what it does is uncertain. The CDR3 is 15 amino acids. The V gene end was trimmed by 6 bases and the J gene end by 6 bases; junction bases not matched to a gene: 4. Germline V gene data show CDR1 as NSHNY and CDR2 as SYGAGN. CDR3: CASKGTGGFNSPLYF. The part of the CDR3 DNA that was read is TGTGCCAGCAAAGGGACAGGGGGCTTTAATTCGCCC.

This clone occurred a few times. Gene names and germline match the mouse. The CDR3 protein is CASGDAHRDSDYTF. CDR3 DNA (partial): TGTGCCAGCGGTGATGCCCACAGGGACTCC. V is TRBV13-2 and J is TRBJ1-2; D perhaps matches TRBD1 (6 bases). The read finishes 4 residues shy of the CDR3 end, and the germline J gene is used to complete it. Trimming left V 0 bases short and J 3 bases short, with 9 bases between. CDR1 NNHNN and CDR2 SYGAGS come from the germline V gene (reference sequence). This CDR3 has 14 amino acids.

As for this clone: Gene names are mouse gene names. The CDR3 goes on 4 residues after the read ends, and that part is filled in from the germline J gene. The J gene is TRBJ2-4, the V gene TRBV13-1; D call uncertain. The V end lost 0 bases, the J end lost 0 bases, and 5 bases lay between the germline ends. This CDR3 is built from 14 residues. In germline, CDR1 is NSHNY, CDR2 SYGAGN. Incomplete CDR3 DNA: TGTGCCAGCAGTGATGACAATAGTCAAAAC. This encodes CASSDDNSQN. The whole CDR3 sequence is CASSDDNSQNTLYF.

This clone has just a few counts. The gene names given are mouse names. The read ends 4 residues before the CDR3 terminus; that terminus is restored from the germline J gene. V is TRBV19 and J is TRBJ2-3; 7 bases match TRBD1. The CDR3 consists of 16 residues. CDR1 and CDR2 from the germline V gene are FNHDT and SITEND (reference sequence). The V and J ends lost 4 bases and 0 bases, in that order; junction bases with no gene match: 8. CDR3 in amino acids: CASSSLRDSSAETLYF. CDR3 bases read: TGTGCCAGCAGTTCCCTCCGGGACAGTAGTGCAGAA.

This clone has just a few counts. Gene names follow the mouse nomenclature. With the read ending 4 residues before the CDR3 end, the germline J gene is used to fill in that end. The sample contains more than one DNA sequence encoding this CDR3. The chain employs TRBV1 and TRBJ1-2; 8 nucleotides align to TRBD1. V dropped 3 bases and J dropped 3; count of bases not matched to a gene: 6. The germline V gene encodes CDR1 NSQYPW and CDR2 LRSPGD (reference sequence). The CDR3 consists of 15 residues. The part of the CDR3 DNA that was read is TGCACCTGCAGTGCGGGGCAGGGGGCAGACTCC. Its protein product is CTCSAGQGADS. The whole CDR3 region reads CTCSAGQGADSDYTF.

This clone was counted between two and nine times. Mouse gene names and germline throughout. The read comes to an end 4 residues before the CDR3 does, leaving the germline J gene to fill in the end. The chain uses TRBV24 and TRBJ2-5; 8 bases map to TRBD2. Per germline, CDR1 KGHTA and CDR2 FRNEEI. V was clipped by 1 base and J by 2 bases; unmatched bases: 5. There are 16 residues in the CDR3. The CDR3 loop is CASSLSGGRLQDTQYF. CDR3 DNA, as far as it was read: TGTGCCAGCAGTCTGTCGGGGGGGCGCCTCCAAGAC.

Of note for this clone: Mouse gene names and germline throughout. The sequenced CDR3 bases are TGTGCCAGCAGTGATGACTGGCCTAGTCAAAAC. Its protein product is CASSDDWPSQN. The entire CDR3 sequence reads CASSDDWPSQNTLYF. The J gene is TRBJ2-4, the V gene TRBV13-1; TRBD2 might be the D (5 bases). The read terminates 4 residues before the CDR3 end, so the remaining end is supplied by the germline J gene. CDR3 length equals 15 residues. Trimming took off 0 bases at V and 0 bases at J, with 8 bases between the two ends. Per the germline V gene, CDR1 is NSHNY and CDR2 is SYGAGN.

As to this clone: The germline and genes are mouse ones. The CDR3 extends 4 residues past the end of the read, so its final part is completed from the germline J gene. Other nucleotide sequences from this sample produce the same CDR3. The rearrangement joins TRBV13-3 to TRBJ1-1; the match to TRBD1 covers 9 bases. CDR1 is NNHDY and CDR2 is SYVADS in the germline V gene. This CDR3 contains 14 residues. V lost 5 bases and J lost 0; bases outside the gene matches: 2. The CDR3 bases that were read are TGTGCCAGCAGAAGACAGGGGGCAAACACA. Translated, it gives CASRRQGANT. The complete CDR3 reads CASRRQGANTEVFF.

About this clone itself: The genes and germline here are from mouse. The CDR3 end is not reached by the read, which stops 4 residues before it; the germline J gene fills it in. The chain combines TRBV1 with TRBJ2-1; 11 bases agree with TRBD2. The V and J ends lost 6 bases and 2 bases, in that order; junction bases with no gene match: 3. The CDR3 loop spans 15 amino acids. Germline-derived CDR1 and CDR2 are NSQYPW and LRSPGD (reference sequence). CDR3 sequence: CTCRGLGVYYAEQFF. Partial CDR3 DNA: TGCACCTGCAGGGGACTGGGGGTATACTATGCT.

This clone was observed a few times. The genes are named according to mouse. The missing CDR3 end, 3 residues past where the read stops, is filled in from the germline J gene. V is TRBV19 and J is TRBJ1-6; D is undetermined. TRBJ1-6 belongs to the ORF category, with a function that is uncertain. V lost 2 bases and J 0 bases, leaving 6 bases between the germline ends. The V gene's germline CDR1 is FNHDT and CDR2 SITEND (reference sequence). The length of the CDR3 is 15 residues. The DNA read from the CDR3 is TGTGCCAGCAGTATTCCAGGTTCCTATAATTCGCCC. Protein product: CASSIPGSYNSP. The full CDR3 protein is CASSIPGSYNSPLYF.

Turning to this clone: Germline and genes: mouse. The CDR3 end lies 4 residues beyond the end of the read and is filled in from the germline J gene. The chain joins TRBV13-3 to TRBJ2-2, with no clear D. The CDR3 runs to 13 residues. Trimming shortened V by 6 bases and J by 1 base, and 7 bases separated the two germline ends. CDR1 and CDR2 from the germline V gene are NNHDY and SYVADS. CDR3 residues: CASTLVNTGQLYF. The DNA read from the CDR3 is TGTGCCAGCACCCTGGTAAACACCGGG.

Details on this clone: These gene names are mouse names. The observed sequence ends 4 residues before the CDR3 terminus, with the missing tail filled in from the germline J gene. Other DNA sequences in this sample translate to the same CDR3. The chain links TRBV5 to TRBJ2-3; 7 bases are a match to TRBD2. CDR1 and CDR2 (germline): LGHNA, YNLKQL (reference sequence). The length of the CDR3 is 15 residues. V was pared by 0 bases and J by 3 bases, with 3 bases of the junction left unmatched. This chain's CDR3 is CASSQETGSAETLYF. CDR3 bases read: TGTGCCAGCAGCCAAGAGACTGGGAGCGCAGAA.

Concerning this clone itself: The gene names given are mouse names. From the germline J gene comes the end of the CDR3, since the read stops 4 residues before it. This sequence joins TRBV13-1 and TRBJ2-3; tentative D call: TRBD1 (5 bases). Trimming took off 5 bases at V and 0 bases at J, with 16 bases between the two ends. Germline loops: CDR1 NSHNY, CDR2 SYGAGN. The CDR3 consists of 16 residues. The CDR3 bases that were read are TGTGCCAGCAGCCCTGCTCGGACAAATAGTGCAGAA. As protein: CASSPARTNSAE. The CDR3 in full is CASSPARTNSAETLYF.

With respect to this clone: Gene names refer to mouse genes. Other DNA sequences in this sample translate to the same CDR3. The CDR3 bases that were read are TGTGCCTGGAGTCTCCTGGGGGCGTAT. This sequence encodes CAWSLLGAY. The CDR3 as a whole reads CAWSLLGAYEQYF. This sequence joins TRBV31 and TRBJ2-7, with D perhaps TRBD2 (7 bases). The read falls 4 residues short of the CDR3 end, and the missing part is taken from the germline J gene. Germline values: CDR1 GKSSPN, CDR2 SITVG. The CDR3 runs to 13 residues.

Comments on this clone: All gene names here are mouse names. The CDR3 end lies 3 residues beyond the end of the read and is filled in from the germline J gene. The chain is built from TRBV13-1 and TRBJ1-6; D is undetermined. TRBJ1-6 is known as an ORF, though its function is uncertain. Per germline, CDR1 NSHNY and CDR2 SYGAGN. The CDR3 loop spans 13 amino acids. Deletions cut 1 base from V and 5 bases from J, with 4 bases between. CDR3 DNA, as far as it was read: TGTGCCAGCAGTGATCTGAATAATTCGCCC. Translated: CASSDLNNSP. The entire CDR3 sequence reads CASSDLNNSPLYF.

In this sample, this clone turned up a few times. Gene names and germline match the mouse. The sequenced fragment ends 4 residues before the CDR3 boundary, so the rest is inferred from the germline J gene. V and J are TRBV19 and TRBJ2-1; 8 bases map to TRBD2. The germline V gene encodes CDR1 FNHDT and CDR2 SITEND (reference sequence). The CDR3 has 19 amino acids. The V and J ends lost 0 bases and 0 bases, in that order; junction bases with no gene match: 11. The sequenced CDR3 bases are TGTGCCAGCAGTATAGCTCGCGGCTGGGGGGCCCCTAACTATGCT. Encoded protein: CASSIARGWGAPNYA. The whole CDR3 region reads CASSIARGWGAPNYAEQFF. Using reference TRBV19 and TRBJ2-1 for the parts outside the CDR3, the full variable domain is GGIITQTPKFLIGQEGQKLTLKCQQNFNHDTMYWYRQDSGKGLRLIYYSITENDLQKGDLSEGYDASREKKSSFSLTVTSAQKNEMAVFLCASSIARGWGAPNYAEQFFGPGTRLTVL.

This clone has more than one count but fewer than ten. Germline and genes: mouse. The read halts 4 residues ahead of the CDR3 end, with the missing end drawn from the germline J gene. The same CDR3 is also encoded by other DNA sequences in this sample. The V and J genes are TRBV19 and TRBJ2-7, with D unclear. This CDR3 has 12 amino acids. Germline V gene sequence: CDR1 FNHDT, CDR2 SITEND (reference sequence). The DNA read from the CDR3 is TGTGCCAGCAGTATACACAATTAT. Translating it yields CASSIHNY. The complete CDR3 sequence is CASSIHNYEQYF.

With regard to this clone: Each gene name is a mouse one. Other DNA sequences within the sample encode an identical CDR3. The CDR3 here is CASSEGGANSDYTF. The sequenced part of the CDR3 DNA is TGTGCCAGCAGTGAAGGGGGCGCAAACTCC. The V and J genes are TRBV13-1 and TRBJ1-2; 7 positions agree with TRBD1. The read ends 4 residues before the CDR3 terminus; that terminus is restored from the germline J gene. The CDR3 has 14 residues. Per germline, CDR1 NSHNY and CDR2 SYGAGN. The trim removed 2 bases at V and 0 bases at J, leaving 1 base unmatched.

Remarks on this clone: Mouse germline and gene names are used. The sequence runs out 4 residues before the end of the CDR3; the remainder is reconstructed from the germline J gene. The genes are TRBV13-3 and TRBJ2-4, with TRBD2 identical over 13 bases. From germline, CDR1 is NNHDY and CDR2 SYVADS. This CDR3 region has 15 residues. CDR3: CASSGTGGALNTLYF. The CDR3 DNA, read in part, is TGTGCCAGCAGTGGGACTGGGGGGGCGCTGAAC.

To note about this clone: Any gene name here is a mouse gene name. The read ends 4 residues early relative to the CDR3; the germline J gene fills the gap. The gene calls are TRBV13-2 and TRBJ2-3; tentatively, D is TRBD2 (6 bases). The germline V gene encodes CDR1 NNHNN and CDR2 SYGAGS (reference sequence). CDR3 length: 16 residues. V gave up 3 bases and J gave up 0 bases, with 14 bases separating them. CDR3 DNA, as far as it was read: TGTGCCAGCGGTGTGGGGCTGGGGACTAGTGCAGAA. This translates into CASGVGLGTSAE. The complete CDR3 protein is CASGVGLGTSAETLYF.